These T cell receptor beta chains were read from a single sample in a study of cytomegalovirus exposure and HLA in healthy donors. The method was immunoSEQ multiplex PCR; TCRdb's version includes in-frame clones alone and lacks a portion of them. In total, the table holds some 200,000 clones. The sequencing input was PBMCs. Receptor source: a boy younger than 18 in good health and CMV-seronegative. CDR3s include the opening cysteine and the closing phenylalanine or tryptophan. A D gene is named only where the DNA matches it firmly.

NA | TRBJ1-1 | TRBV10-2 | CASGLTGNTEAFF | TGCGCCAGCGGACTGACAGGGAACACTGAAGCTTTCTTT
NA | TRBJ1-1 | TRBV19 | CASSIDRLEAFF | TGTGCCAGTAGTATAGACAGGCTCGAAGCTTTCTTT
NA | TRBJ1-5 | TRBV6-1 | CASSGETAYSNQPQHF | TGTGCCAGCAGTGGAGAGACAGCCTATAGCAATCAGCCCCAGCATTTT
TRBD2 | TRBJ2-3 | TRBV6-1 | CASSEGTSIADTQYF | TGTGCCAGCAGTGAGGGGACTAGTATCGCAGATACGCAGTATTTT
NA | TRBJ2-7 | TRBV4-1 | CASSPGSSLQNEQYF | TGCGCCAGCAGCCCGGGAAGTAGCCTTCAGAACGAGCAGTACTTC
NA | TRBJ1-5 | TRBV6-5 | CASSSRGRGWQPQHF | TGTGCCAGCAGTTCCCGAGGGAGGGGATGGCAGCCCCAGCATTTT
TRBD1 | TRBJ2-7 | TRBV6-5 | CASSYSAGGDEQYF | TGTGCCAGCAGTTACTCAGCAGGGGGCGACGAGCAGTACTTC
NA | TRBJ2-3 | TRBV4-1 | CASSQEERSTDTQYF | TGCGCCAGCAGCCAGGAGGAACGTAGCACAGATACGCAGTATTTT
TRBD1 | TRBJ2-7 | TRBV4-2 | CASSQERDSSYEQYF | TGTGCCAGCAGCCAAGAACGGGACAGCTCCTACGAGCAGTACTTC
TRBD2 | TRBJ2-7 | TRBV7-6 | CASSLGTSGVYSRPYEQYF | TGTGCCAGCAGCTTAGGGACTAGCGGGGTGTACTCGCGGCCCTACGAGCAGTACTTC
NA | TRBJ2-2 | TRBV18 | CASSPEDSVSGELFF | TGTGCCAGCTCTCCAGAAGATAGCGTCTCCGGGGAGCTGTTTTTT
NA | TRBJ2-6 | TRBV28 | CASSPTVSGANVLTF | TGTGCCAGCAGTCCAACGGTCTCTGGGGCCAACGTCCTGACTTTC
NA | TRBJ2-1 | TRBV5-1 | CASSIGQSYNEQFF | TGCGCCAGCAGCATAGGACAGTCCTACAATGAGCAGTTCTTC
NA | TRBJ2-7 | TRBV14 | CASSQATASRVYEQYF | TGTGCCAGCAGCCAAGCGACGGCCAGCCGGGTCTACGAGCAGTACTTC
TRBD1 | TRBJ2-1 | TRBV30 | CAWSRDSYNEQFF | TGTGCCTGGAGTCGGGACAGTTACAATGAGCAGTTCTTC
NA | TRBJ2-4 | TRBV19 | CASSIDSRVQNIQYF | TGTGCCAGTAGTATAGATTCCAGGGTTCAAAACATTCAGTACTTC
TRBD1 | TRBJ2-7 | TRBV5-1 | CASALDRGLGEQYF | TGCGCCAGCGCCCTTGACAGGGGCTTGGGAGAGCAGTACTTC
TRBD1 | TRBJ2-1 | TRBV6-6 | CASSYVGQKAYNEQFF | TGTGCCAGCAGTTACGTGGGACAGAAGGCCTACAATGAGCAGTTCTTC
NA | TRBJ2-1 | TRBV5-1 | CASGTGSYNEQFF | TGCGCCAGCGGGACTGGCTCCTACAATGAGCAGTTCTTC
TRBD1 | TRBJ1-2 | TRBV6-4 | CAGRQGAGGYTF | TGTGCCGGCAGACAGGGGGCGGGGGGCTACACCTTC
TRBD1 | TRBJ1-1 | TRBV5-1 | CASRDGTGYMNTEAFF | TGCGCCAGCAGGGACGGGACAGGGTACATGAACACTGAAGCTTTCTTT
TRBD1 | TRBJ1-1 | TRBV6-6 | CASTWDRVNTEAFF | TGTGCCAGCACATGGGACAGGGTGAACACTGAAGCTTTCTTT
TRBD1 | TRBJ2-3 | TRBV19 | CASRQGAADTQYF | TGTGCCAGCCGACAGGGGGCGGCAGATACGCAGTATTTT
NA | TRBJ2-1 | TRBV4-3 | CASSPSLSGLQDNEQFF | TGCGCCAGCAGCCCCTCACTGTCGGGGTTGCAAGACAATGAGCAGTTCTTC
NA | TRBJ1-2 | TRBV19 | CASSIDPVAANYGYTF | TGTGCCAGTAGTATAGACCCTGTGGCCGCTAACTATGGCTACACCTTC
TRBD2 | TRBJ2-5 | TRBV5-1 | CASSLGGGKETQYF | TGCGCCAGCAGCTTGGGCGGGGGGAAGGAGACCCAGTACTTC
TRBD1 | TRBJ1-2 | TRBV4-1 | CASMPRDSGFYGYTF | TGCGCCAGCATGCCCCGGGACAGTGGATTCTATGGCTACACCTTC
TRBD1 | TRBJ1-5 | TRBV7-2 | CASSPGQGFNQPQHF | TGTGCCAGCAGCCCCGGACAGGGGTTTAATCAGCCCCAGCATTTT
NA | TRBJ2-7 | TRBV4-3 | CASSQGQGRHEQYF | TGCGCCAGCAGCCAAGGGCAGGGCCGCCACGAGCAGTACTTC
NA | TRBJ1-3 | TRBV13 | CASSFVSGNTIYF | TGTGCCAGCAGCTTCGTCTCTGGAAACACCATATATTTT
TRBD1 | TRBJ1-6 | TRBV7-8 | CASSAQGTGYHSPLHF | TGTGCCAGCAGCGCCCAGGGGACAGGGTATCATTCACCCCTCCACTTT
NA | TRBJ2-1 | TRBV6-5 | CASSYSFGGNEQFF | TGTGCCAGCAGTTACTCGTTCGGGGGCAATGAGCAGTTCTTC
TRBD2 | TRBJ2-5 | TRBV30 | CAWRDHKAGAQETQYF | TGTGCCTGGAGAGACCACAAAGCGGGGGCTCAAGAGACCCAGTACTTC
TRBD2 | TRBJ2-1 | TRBV25-1 | CASSERGLASHNEQFF | TGTGCCAGCAGTGAAAGGGGACTAGCCTCCCACAATGAGCAGTTCTTC
TRBD1 | TRBJ1-3 | TRBV10-3 | CAISDRQGALDTIYF | TGTGCCATCAGTGATCGACAGGGGGCTCTTGACACCATATATTTT
NA | TRBJ1-5 | TRBV27 | CASSGGTFGNQPQHF | TGTGCCAGCAGTGGCGGGACCTTTGGGAATCAGCCCCAGCATTTT
NA | TRBJ1-4 | TRBV7-9 | CASSWGVLNEKLFF | TGTGCCAGCAGTTGGGGGGTCCTTAATGAAAAACTGTTTTTT
TRBD1 | TRBJ1-2 | TRBV4-3 | CASSPPGTGYDYGYTF | TGCGCCAGCAGCCCCCCAGGGACAGGTTACGACTATGGCTACACCTTC
NA | TRBJ1-4 | TRBV7-9 | CASSPSLDRQNEKLFF | TGTGCCAGCAGCCCTAGCCTCGACAGGCAGAATGAAAAACTGTTTTTT
TRBD2 | TRBJ2-3 | TRBV5-1 | CASSLTSGGTDTQYF | TGCGCCAGCAGCTTGACTAGCGGGGGCACAGATACGCAGTATTTT
NA | TRBJ2-3 | TRBV27 | CASTSTDTQYF | TGTGCCAGCACTTCGACAGATACGCAGTATTTT
NA | TRBJ1-2 | TRBV11-2 | CASSLIRDGYTF | TGTGCCAGCAGCCTGATCAGGGATGGCTACACCTTC
NA | TRBJ2-2 | TRBV30 | CAWTTGNTGELFF | TGTGCCTGGACAACAGGGAACACCGGGGAGCTGTTTTTT
TRBD2 | TRBJ2-2 | TRBV2 | CATRGGLAGGLTNTGELFF | TGTGCCACCCGGGGGGGACTAGCGGGGGGCCTAACGAACACCGGGGAGCTGTTTTTT
NA | TRBJ2-1 | TRBV21-1 | CASSKRLPGGRNEQFF | TGTGCCAGCAGCAAGCGATTACCAGGGGGAAGGAATGAGCAGTTCTTC
TRBD2 | TRBJ2-1 | TRBV5-1 | CASSPTSGGVIEQFF | TGCGCCAGCAGCCCGACTAGCGGGGGGGTTATTGAGCAGTTCTTC
TRBD2 | TRBJ2-3 | TRBV5-1 | CASSLAHSSGDTQYF | TGCGCCAGCAGCTTGGCTCACTCTAGCGGGGATACGCAGTATTTT
NA | TRBJ1-3 | TRBV6-1 | CASSGFKTANTIYF | TGTGCCAGCAGTGGATTTAAGACAGCAAACACCATATATTTT
TRBD2 | TRBJ2-5 | TRBV30 | CAWSSGGAQETQYF | TGTGCCTGGAGCAGCGGGGGGGCCCAAGAGACCCAGTACTTC
TRBD1 | TRBJ2-3 | TRBV2 | CASGRDRSTDTQYF | TGTGCCAGCGGCAGGGACAGAAGCACAGATACGCAGTATTTT
NA | TRBJ2-3 | TRBV5-1 | CASSSPRVADTQYF | TGCGCCAGCTCTAGCCCCCGGGTTGCAGATACGCAGTATTTT
TRBD1 | TRBJ2-1 | TRBV5-1 | CASSWGDRASYNEQFF | TGCGCCAGCAGCTGGGGGGACAGGGCCTCCTACAATGAGCAGTTCTTC
TRBD1 | TRBJ2-1 | TRBV19 | CASRQATGGRRDEQFF | TGTGCCAGTAGGCAGGCGACAGGGGGTCGGAGAGATGAGCAGTTCTTC